The present T cell receptor beta chain was sequenced within a study of PD-L1 blockade in urothelial cancer. Looking at the study overall: The median T cell count in blood samples was over 140,000.

This table comes from immunoSEQ multiplex PCR, and its TCRdb copy is limited to in-frame clones, with some not included. The top ten clones hold under 3.5% of a sample with around 56,000 clones, about 82% of them seen once. The ends were cut back, 7 bases at V and 2 bases at J, with 15 bases in the middle. This CDR3 spans 14 amino acids. CDR1 is MDHEN, CDR2 SYDVKM, per germline. Each patient supplied 1 to 8 pretreatment and on-treatment samples. Sequencing was performed on PBMCs, taken around atezolizumab (anti-PD-L1) treatment. V is TRBV28 and J is TRBJ2-7; D ambiguous. This receptor was identified in a man in his forties or fifties with urothelial cancer. CDR3 nucleotide sequence: TGTGCCAGCACCTTATCACAGAATCCCTACGAGCAGTACTTC. It specifies CASTLSQNPYEQYF.